The 13 T cell receptor beta chains below were found in one sample sequenced in a study of PD-1 blockade in classical Hodgkin lymphoma. Sequencing was performed with immunoSEQ multiplex PCR; in TCRdb, only in-frame clones are kept and a portion is missing. The repertoire holds 25,000 to 35,000 clones, with about 88% as singletons. Described time point: cycle 4 day 1 (C4D1), after five to seven weeks of nivolumab. Each patient's relapse followed autologous stem cell transplantation, and brentuximab vedotin exposure varied. The CD4+ T cells used were purified from thawed PBMCs through magnetic negative selection. The sample was CD4+ T cells from blood, taken before the fourth cycle of nivolumab. The source is a human donor with classical Hodgkin lymphoma.

The rearrangement uses TRBV7-6 and TRBJ2-7, with 9 bases matching TRBD2. The CDR3 contains 17 residues. From germline, CDR1 is SGHVS and CDR2 FNYEAQ. V lost 5 bases, J lost 4 bases, and 15 bases stayed unmatched. CDR3 DNA sequence: TGTGCCAGCAGCCTCTCTTTTGGGCTAGCGGGGCCGTACGAGCAGTACTTC. Translated, it gives CASSLSFGLAGPYEQYF.

The J gene is TRBJ1-1, the V gene TRBV7-9; no definite D call. This CDR3 contains 16 residues. V lost 5 bases to trimming and J lost 4 bases, with 20 bases between them. The germline V gene has CDR1 SEHNR and CDR2 FQNEAQ (reference sequence). CDR3 DNA sequence: TGTGCCAGCAGCCCCCAGGCCTCGCGGGGTAGCACTGAAGCTTTCTTT. Residues: CASSPQASRGSTEAFF.

In this sample, this clone turned up once. The V call is TRBV7-9, the J call TRBJ1-4; 7 bases line up with TRBD1. V gave up 2 bases and J gave up 8 bases; unmatched junction bases: 8. Germline CDR1 SEHNR, CDR2 FQNEAQ (reference sequence). This CDR3 has 15 amino acids. The CDR3 sequence: CASSLRQGVTEKLFF. CDR3 nucleotides: TGTGCCAGCAGCTTAAGACAGGGAGTGACCGAAAAACTGTTTTTT.

The chain links TRBV28 to TRBJ2-2, with D perhaps TRBD2 (6 bases). The length of the CDR3 is 14 residues. In germline, CDR1 is MDHEN, CDR2 SYDVKM. V lost 5 bases and J 3 bases, leaving 10 bases between the germline ends. The CDR3 coding sequence is TGTGCCAGCAGTATCGGGAGTTACACCGGGGAGCTGTTTTTT. Protein: CASSIGSYTGELFF.

The V call is TRBV5-5, the J call TRBJ2-5; the match to TRBD1 covers 8 bases. Germline CDR1 and CDR2: SGHKS and YYEKEE (reference sequence). After removal of 4 bases from V and 2 bases from J, the junction contained 4 bases not matched to a gene. This CDR3 has 14 residues. As DNA, the CDR3 is TGTGCCAGCAGCCCGGACAGGGTGCAAGAGACCCAGTACTTC. Translation gives CASSPDRVQETQYF.

The chain carries TRBV18 and TRBJ2-1, with 9 bases identical to TRBD2. In germline, CDR1 is KGHSH, CDR2 LQKENI. The CDR3 length is 15 residues. The J segment lost 2 bases and the V segment lost 3 bases, leaving 2 bases of the junction unmatched. The CDR3 spells CASSPLAGTYNEQFF. The CDR3 coding sequence is TGTGCCAGCTCACCGCTAGCGGGGACCTACAATGAGCAGTTCTTC. Together with reference TRBV18 and TRBJ2-1, the CDR3 gives the full variable domain: NAGVMQNPRHLVRRRGQEARLRCSPMKGHSHVYWYRQLPEEGLKFMVYLQKENIIDESGMPKERFSAEFPKEGPSILRIQQVVRGDSAAYFCASSPLAGTYNEQFFGPGTRLTVL.

The chain has TRBV4-1 and TRBJ1-5; 7 bases align to TRBD1. This CDR3 spans 16 amino acids. V shed 0 bases and J 7 bases; nucleotides not matched to a gene: 9. Germline CDR1 reads MGHRA; CDR2 reads YSYEKL. CDR3 in DNA: TGCGCCAGCAGCCAAGAGGGCAGGGGGACGGGACAGCCCCAGCATTTT. It translates to CASSQEGRGTGQPQHF.

This clone was detected a few times. The chain employs TRBV25-1 and TRBJ1-2; maybe TRBD1 (6 bases). CDR1 and CDR2 from the germline V gene are MGHDK and SYGVNS. CDR3 length: 13 residues. The V gene lost 9 bases and the J gene lost 2 bases, with 13 bases spanning the gap. The DNA of the CDR3 is TGTGCCAGTGAGAGGGGGAGGAACTATGGCTACACCTTC. Amino acids: CASERGRNYGYTF.

This clone is a singleton in its sample. V usage is TRBV4-1 and J usage is TRBJ2-2, with 9 bases that match TRBD2. Germline-derived CDR1 and CDR2 are MGHRA and YSYEKL. The junction had 6 bases not matched to a gene; V was cut back by 7 bases and J by 0 bases. The CDR3 is 16 amino acids. The chain's CDR3 is CASNPSGVTNTGELFF. In DNA, the CDR3 is TGCGCCAGCAATCCTAGCGGGGTGACGAACACCGGGGAGCTGTTTTTT.

This sequence joins TRBV10-3 and TRBJ1-2; maybe TRBD1 (6 bases). V gave up 1 base and J gave up 4 bases, with 13 bases separating them. CDR1 and CDR2 (germline): ENHRY, SYGVKD. CDR3 size: 15 residues. In nucleotides, the CDR3 is TGTGCCATCAGTGAGTATCCGGGGGCGGTCTATGGCTACACCTTC. Amino acid sequence: CAISEYPGAVYGYTF.

The V and J genes are TRBV7-7 and TRBJ1-3; D not resolved. Trimming took 5 bases from V and 1 from J, leaving 18 bases between them. CDR1 SSHAT and CDR2 FNYEAQ come from the germline V gene (reference sequence). This CDR3 has 17 residues. CDR3 sequence reads: CASSPSPGGRSGNTIYF. For the CDR3, the DNA is TGTGCCAGCAGCCCTTCCCCGGGAGGGAGGTCTGGAAACACCATATATTTT.

CDR3 protein: CASSFGTKGRQFF. The CDR3 DNA is TGTGCCAGCAGTTTCGGCACCAAGGGGAGGCAGTTCTTC. The chain links TRBV27 to TRBJ2-1; D may match TRBD1 or TRBD2 (5 bases each). Trimming shortened V by 3 bases and J by 12 bases, and 15 bases separated the two germline ends. The CDR3 totals 13 residues. Germline V gives CDR1 MNHEY, CDR2 SMNVEV (reference sequence).

The chain employs TRBV9 and TRBJ2-5; D remains ambiguous. The V gene's germline CDR1 is SGDLS and CDR2 YYNGEE. CDR3 size: 14 residues. The V and J ends lost 0 bases and 7 bases respectively, with 13 bases between them. The CDR3 protein is CASSVAPVSSTQYF. The CDR3 DNA reads TGTGCCAGCAGCGTAGCTCCGGTATCTTCGACCCAGTACTTC.